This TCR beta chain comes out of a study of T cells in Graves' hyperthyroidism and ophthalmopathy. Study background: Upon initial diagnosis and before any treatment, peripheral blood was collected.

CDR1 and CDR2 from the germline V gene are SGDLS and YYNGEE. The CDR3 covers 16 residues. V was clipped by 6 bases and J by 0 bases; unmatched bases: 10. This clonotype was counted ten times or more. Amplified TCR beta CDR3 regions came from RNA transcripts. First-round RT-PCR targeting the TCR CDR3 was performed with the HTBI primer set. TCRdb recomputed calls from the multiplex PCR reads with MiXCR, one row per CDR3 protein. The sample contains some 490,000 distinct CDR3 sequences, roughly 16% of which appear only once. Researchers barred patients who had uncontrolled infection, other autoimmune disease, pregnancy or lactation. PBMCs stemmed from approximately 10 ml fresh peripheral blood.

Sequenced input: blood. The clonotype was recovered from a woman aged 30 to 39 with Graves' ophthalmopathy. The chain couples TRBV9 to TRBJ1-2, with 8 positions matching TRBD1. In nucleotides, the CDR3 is TGTGCCAGCACCTACAGGGGGGTAGCGGCTAACTATGGCTACACCTTC. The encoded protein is CASTYRGVAANYGYTF.